The 29 T cell receptor beta chains given below trace back to one sample, sequenced in a study of blood T cell repertoires in COVID-19. Measured with immunoSEQ multiplex PCR; TCRdb has only the in-frame clones, and not every one. This table has fewer than 400,000 clones, 80% to 95% appearing once. Source material: PBMCs or T cells enriched from blood (not recorded which). These receptors all stem from a woman in her twenties or thirties who had recovered from COVID-19.

The chain combines TRBV28 with TRBJ1-2, with 8 bases that match TRBD1. The CDR3 length is 13 residues. Trimming at V came to 6 bases and at J to 3 bases, leaving 3 bases not matched to a gene. Per germline, CDR1 MDHEN and CDR2 SYDVKM. CDR3 sequence reads: CASRYRGDYGYTF. The CDR3 DNA reads TGTGCCAGCAGATACAGGGGGGACTATGGCTACACCTTC.

The chain uses TRBV28 and TRBJ1-2; TRBD1 matches at 7 bases. The V and J ends lost 5 bases and 4 bases, in that order; junction bases with no gene match: 7. Per germline, CDR1 MDHEN and CDR2 SYDVKM. This CDR3 contains 14 residues. The CDR3 DNA is TGTGCCAGCAGTCAGGGACAGACCGCCTATGGCTACACCTTC. It codes for CASSQGQTAYGYTF.

The chain employs TRBV10-3 and TRBJ2-7; tentative D call: TRBD1 (6 bases). Germline V gene data show CDR1 as ENHRY and CDR2 as SYGVKD. CDR3 length equals 12 residues. V was trimmed by 3 bases and J by 3 bases, leaving 6 bases between them. This CDR3 is CAISEGGYEQYF. The CDR3 bases are TGTGCCATCAGTGAAGGGGGCTACGAGCAGTACTTC.

The J gene is TRBJ1-4, the V gene TRBV7-2, with D possibly being TRBD1 (6 bases). V was shortened by 5 bases and J by 8 bases, with 18 bases between the two germline ends. Germline V gene lookup returns CDR1 SGHTA and CDR2 FQGNSA. This CDR3 region has 15 residues. The CDR3 DNA is TGTGCCAGCAGCCCGGGCAGGGGTAGAGAAGAAAAACTGTTTTTT. Translation gives CASSPGRGREEKLFF.

The V and J genes are TRBV18 and TRBJ2-5; 7 bases align to TRBD2. The germline V gene encodes CDR1 KGHSH and CDR2 LQKENI. The junction had 2 bases not matched to a gene; V was cut back by 3 bases and J by 1 base. The CDR3 has 14 amino acids. The CDR3 region has the DNA TGTGCCAGCTCACCGGGAGGGAGCCAAGAGACCCAGTACTTC. Its translation is CASSPGGSQETQYF.

The chain couples TRBV9 to TRBJ1-6; 9 positions match TRBD1. CDR1 SGDLS and CDR2 YYNGEE come from the germline V gene. The ends lost 0 bases at V and 6 bases at J; junction bases unmatched: 1. This CDR3 comprises 15 residues. The CDR3 DNA reads as TGTGCCAGCAGCGTAGAGGACAGGGGTAATTCACCCCTCCACTTT. Its protein product is CASSVEDRGNSPLHF.

In its sample, this clone was seen once. This chain connects TRBV19 to TRBJ1-1, with 8 bases lining up with TRBD1. After removal of 3 bases from V and 5 bases from J, the junction contained 5 bases not matched to a gene. Looked up from germline, CDR1 is LNHDA and CDR2 is SQIVND (reference sequence). CDR3 size: 14 residues. The CDR3 nucleotides are TGTGCCAGTAGTATGAGGACAGGGAGGACTGAAGCTTTCTTT. It is translated as CASSMRTGRTEAFF. Looking up the rest from reference TRBV19 and TRBJ1-1 gives the full variable domain: DGGITQSPKYLFRKEGQNVTLSCEQNLNHDAMYWYRQDPGQGLRLIYYSQIVNDFQKGDIAEGYSVSREKKESFPLTVTSAQKNPTAFYLCASSMRTGRTEAFFGQGTRLTVV.

The chain has TRBV5-4 and TRBJ2-3, with D possibly TRBD1 on 6 matching bases. This CDR3 is built from 16 residues. The ends were cut back, 5 bases at V and 0 bases at J, with 16 bases in the middle. The germline CDR1 and CDR2 sequences are SGHNT and YYREEE (reference sequence). CDR3 amino acids: CASRRGSGQSTDTQYF. DNA for the CDR3: TGTGCCAGCAGGAGGGGGTCAGGACAAAGCACAGATACGCAGTATTTT. Complete variable domain (other parts from reference TRBV5-4 and TRBJ2-3): ETGVTQSPTHLIKTRGQQVTLRCSSQSGHNTVSWYQQALGQGPQFIFQYYREEENGRGNFPPRFSGLQFPNYSSELNVNALELDDSALYLCASRRGSGQSTDTQYFGPGTRLTVL.

As concerns this clone: The germline gene is not matched at one end of the junction; a read error may be the cause. CDR3 residues: CASSVTGGNQPQHF. The CDR3 nucleotides are TGTGCCAGCAGCGTAACCGGGGGTAATCAGCCCCAGCATTTT. V is TRBV7-3 and J is TRBJ1-5; D perhaps matches TRBD1 (5 bases). The CDR3 has 14 amino acids. In germline, CDR1 is SGHTA, CDR2 FQGTGA.

The gene calls are TRBV27 and TRBJ2-5, with D possibly TRBD1 on 6 matching bases. V lost 8 bases to trimming and J lost 0 bases, with 7 bases between them. The V gene's germline CDR1 is MNHEY and CDR2 SMNVEV (reference sequence). The length of the CDR3 is 12 residues. Here the CDR3 DNA reads TGTGCCAGCGGGGGCTACCAAGAGACCCAGTACTTC. Translating gives CASGGYQETQYF.

The CDR3 protein is CASSLTDNTEAFF. The CDR3 DNA reads as TGTGCCAGCAGCCTCACAGACAACACTGAAGCTTTCTTT. J is TRBJ1-1 and V is TRBV12-3 or TRBV12-4; D unclear. V dropped 6 bases and J dropped 2 bases, with 10 bases sitting between them. The CDR3 length is 13 residues.

The chain carries TRBV6-5 and TRBJ2-1; D remains unclear. Germline-derived CDR1 and CDR2 are MNHEY and SVGAGI. V was cut by 6 bases and J by 0 bases, with 6 bases left in between. CDR3 length: 13 amino acids. The DNA of the CDR3 is TGTGCCAGCAGGAGGAGCTCCTACAATGAGCAGTTCTTC. It yields the protein CASRRSSYNEQFF.

The rearrangement uses TRBV12-3 or TRBV12-4 and TRBJ1-5; 8 bases fit TRBD1. This CDR3 has 12 amino acids. After removal of 7 bases from V and 9 bases from J, the junction contained 5 bases not matched to a gene. CDR3 amino acids: CASIAGQGPQHF. Here the CDR3 DNA reads TGTGCCAGCATCGCCGGACAGGGGCCCCAGCATTTT.

The chain carries TRBV11-1 and TRBJ2-7; 12 bases line up with TRBD2. The CDR3 has 16 amino acids. The germline V gene has CDR1 SGHAT and CDR2 FQDESV (reference sequence). With V trimmed by 5 bases and J by 3 bases, 8 bases remained unmatched. In DNA form, the CDR3 reads TGTGCCAGCAGCCCCCTAGCGGGGGGGAGCATCTACGAGCAGTACTTC. It yields the protein CASSPLAGGSIYEQYF.

The V and J genes are TRBV4-2 and TRBJ2-5; 9 bases map to TRBD2. V lost 1 base to trimming and J lost 5 bases; unmatched junction nucleotides: 11. The CDR3 is 17 residues long. Germline lookup yields CDR1 LGHNA and CDR2 YNFKEQ. In DNA form, the CDR3 reads TGTGCCAGCAGCCAAGGTCGGAGACTAGCGGAAAGGGAGACCCAGTACTTC. This encodes CASSQGRRLAERETQYF.

The chain combines TRBV6-6 with TRBJ2-1; TRBD2 aligns across 12 bases. CDR1 and CDR2 from the germline V gene are MNHNY and SVGAGI (reference sequence). The CDR3 contains 18 residues. V trimming: 5 bases; J trimming: 8 bases; junction bases outside the gene matches: 16. CDR3 bases: TGTGCCAGCAGTCAGGGGCTAGCGGGGGGGCCGAGAGGCCATGAGCAGTTCTTC. This translates into CASSQGLAGGPRGHEQFF.

V is TRBV6-5 and J is TRBJ2-7, with D possibly being TRBD2 (6 bases). The germline V gene encodes CDR1 MNHEY and CDR2 SVGAGI. The CDR3 is 16 residues long. Trimming stripped 4 bases from V and 0 bases from J, with 16 bases between. CDR3 in amino acids: CASSSQPGTGSYEQYF. CDR3 in DNA: TGTGCCAGCAGTTCCCAACCCGGGACTGGCTCCTACGAGCAGTACTTC.

The V gene is TRBV6-5, the J gene TRBJ2-7; 8 nucleotides agree with TRBD1. CDR1 is MNHEY, CDR2 SVGAGI, per germline. V dropped 6 bases and J dropped 2; count of bases not matched to a gene: 9. CDR3 length: 15 amino acids. The CDR3 DNA reads as TGTGCCAGCAGGTTGGGACAGGTGGGGACCTACGAGCAGTACTTC. It codes for CASRLGQVGTYEQYF.

This chain joins TRBV2 and TRBJ1-2; TRBD1 matches 8 bases. CDR1 and CDR2 (germline): SNHLY, FYNNEI. V trimming: 6 bases; J trimming: 4 bases; junction bases outside the gene matches: 4. The CDR3 totals 13 residues. The CDR3 protein is CASRKGTGYGYTF. CDR3 in DNA: TGTGCCAGCAGGAAGGGGACAGGCTATGGCTACACCTTC.

This chain connects TRBV9 to TRBJ2-1, with 8 bases aligning to TRBD2. CDR3 length: 19 residues. Germline-derived CDR1 and CDR2 are SGDLS and YYNGEE. Germline trimming cut 2 bases from V and 4 bases from J; bases unmatched to any gene: 17. CDR3 sequence: CASSVLDEGLVATYNEQFF. The CDR3 DNA reads TGTGCCAGCAGCGTCCTCGACGAGGGACTAGTGGCAACATACAATGAGCAGTTCTTC.

V gene TRBV28 combines with J gene TRBJ2-3; TRBD2 matches at 14 bases. Germline V gene data show CDR1 as MDHEN and CDR2 as SYDVKM. Trimming at V came to 3 bases and at J to 4 bases, leaving 9 bases not matched to a gene. The length of the CDR3 is 18 residues. CDR3 loop: CASSLPGLAGVSADTQYF. For the CDR3, the DNA is TGTGCCAGCAGTTTGCCGGGACTAGCGGGGGTGAGTGCAGATACGCAGTATTTT.

This rearrangement joins TRBV9 to TRBJ1-1; D may be TRBD1 (5 bases). Germline CDR1 is SGDLS and CDR2 is YYNGEE. Between the trimmed V and J ends, which lost 3 bases and 2 bases, there was a span of 11 bases. This CDR3 contains 14 residues. DNA of the CDR3: TGTGCCAGCAGCGCGGACATCCTCAACACTGAAGCTTTCTTT. This translates into CASSADILNTEAFF.

Only one count was recorded for this clone. The chain uses TRBV11-2 and TRBJ1-6; possibly TRBD1 for D (6 bases). The CDR3 sequence is 13 residues long. Germline V gene lookup returns CDR1 SGHAT and CDR2 FQNNGV. The V gene lost 0 bases and the J gene lost 14 bases, with 11 bases spanning the gap. The DNA of the CDR3 is TGTGCCAGCAGCTTAGAGTACAGGGCAACCCTCCACTTT. Translated: CASSLEYRATLHF.

The V and J genes are TRBV5-1 and TRBJ1-5; D not certain. The germline gives CDR1 SGHRS, CDR2 YFSETQ. V was shortened by 0 bases and J by 0 bases, with 10 bases between the two germline ends. CDR3 size: 16 residues. The CDR3 DNA sequence: TGCGCCAGCAGCTTGGATTTTCAGGATAGCAATCAGCCCCAGCATTTT. This codes for CASSLDFQDSNQPQHF.

This clone was seen a few times. This chain joins TRBV5-4 and TRBJ1-1, with 8 bases that match TRBD1. There are 14 residues in the CDR3. V trimming: 4 bases; J trimming: 5 bases; junction bases outside the gene matches: 7. Germline CDR1 reads SGHNT; CDR2 reads YYREEE (reference sequence). The CDR3: CASSPQGAWTEAFF. For the CDR3, the DNA is TGTGCCAGCAGCCCCCAGGGGGCGTGGACTGAAGCTTTCTTT.

This clone was recorded once. The chain recombines TRBV28 with TRBJ2-3; 11 bases are a match to TRBD2. Germline values: CDR1 MDHEN, CDR2 SYDVKM. V shed 3 bases, J shed 5 bases, and the junction held 4 bases outside the gene matches. The CDR3 spans 15 residues. CDR3 sequence: CASSFSGGVEDTQYF. CDR3 DNA sequence: TGTGCCAGCAGTTTTAGCGGGGGGGTTGAAGATACGCAGTATTTT.

V usage is TRBV6-2 or TRBV6-3 and J usage is TRBJ1-6; D is perhaps TRBD1 (5 bases). Per the germline V gene, CDR1 is MNHEY and CDR2 is SVGEGT. V was shortened by 0 bases and J by 7 bases, with 7 bases between the two germline ends. The CDR3 sequence is 14 residues long. The CDR3 here is CASSYSWGNSPLHF. DNA of the CDR3: TGTGCCAGCAGTTACTCTTGGGGCAATTCACCCCTCCACTTT.

The V and J genes are TRBV28 and TRBJ2-7; 7 positions match TRBD2. With V trimmed by 3 bases and J by 2 bases, 4 bases remained unmatched. Germline assignment: CDR1 MDHEN and CDR2 SYDVKM. The CDR3 is 14 residues long. CDR3 DNA: TGTGCCAGCAGTTTTTCCCGGGGGGCCTACGAGCAGTACTTC. As protein: CASSFSRGAYEQYF.

The CDR3 reads CATSRKQQRGSSTEAFF. The CDR3 DNA reads as TGTGCCACCAGCAGAAAGCAACAAAGGGGATCGTCCACTGAAGCTTTCTTT. The chain has TRBV15 and TRBJ1-1; D might be TRBD1 (5 bases). The CDR3 is 17 amino acids. V was clipped by 2 bases and J by 4 bases, with 20 bases between them. The germline V gene has CDR1 LNHNV and CDR2 YYDKDF (reference sequence).